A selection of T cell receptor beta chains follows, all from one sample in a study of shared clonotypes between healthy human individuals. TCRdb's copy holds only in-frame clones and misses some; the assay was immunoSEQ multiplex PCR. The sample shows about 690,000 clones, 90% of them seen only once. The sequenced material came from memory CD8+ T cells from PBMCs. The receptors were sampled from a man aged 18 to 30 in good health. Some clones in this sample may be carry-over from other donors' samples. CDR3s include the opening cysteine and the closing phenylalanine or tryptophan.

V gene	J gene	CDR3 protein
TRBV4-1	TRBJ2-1	CASSRWTSGSDEQFF
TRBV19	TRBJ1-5	CATDPGGGNQPQHF
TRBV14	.	CASSPGRYYEQYF
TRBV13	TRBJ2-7	CASSPQGTYEQYF
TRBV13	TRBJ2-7	CASSHGTSGRGSYEQYF
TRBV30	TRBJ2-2	CAWSVGFWSRGQGPNTGELFF
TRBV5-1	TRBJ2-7	CASSPWLGREWSYEQYF
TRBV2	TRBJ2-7	CASSEDLDRVHEQYF
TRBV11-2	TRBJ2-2	CASQGPETGVSGELFF
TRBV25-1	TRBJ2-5	CASSELGQQETQYF
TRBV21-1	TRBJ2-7	CASGVGRTSGREYEQYF
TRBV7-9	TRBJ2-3	CASSPPGINTDTQYF
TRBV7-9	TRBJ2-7	CATRPGESSYEQYF
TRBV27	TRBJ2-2	CASSLGQGTPLTGELFF
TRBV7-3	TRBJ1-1	CASTEAPGGTEAFF
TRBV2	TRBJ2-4	CASRSLAGEGLKNIQYF
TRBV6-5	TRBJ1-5	CASSFTGGAGQPQHF
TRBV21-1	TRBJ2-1	CASRTGGNEQFF
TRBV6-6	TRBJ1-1	CASTDGGNTEAFF
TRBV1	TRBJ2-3	CTSSQDLRTSGRLAQYF
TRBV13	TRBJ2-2	CASSLGRGELFF
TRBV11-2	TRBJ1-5	CASSRLTAPGPQHF
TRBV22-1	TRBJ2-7	CPGSPFYEQYF
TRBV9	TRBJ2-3	CASSVVVAPDTQYF
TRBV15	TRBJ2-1	CATSSINYNEQFF
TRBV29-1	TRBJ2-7	CSVEDGGPSSYEQYF
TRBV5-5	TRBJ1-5	CASSPGPALSRNQPQHF
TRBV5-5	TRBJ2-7	CASSFRLSYEQYF
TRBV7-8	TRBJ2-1	CASSSEGGRSSIEQFF
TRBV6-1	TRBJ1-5	CASSGGIGTGLRAQPQHF
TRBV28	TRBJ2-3	CASSLWPGDGSTDTQYF
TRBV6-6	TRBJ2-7	CASSRQDTNEQYF
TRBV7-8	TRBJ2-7	CASSLRELYEQYF
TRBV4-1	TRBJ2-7	CASSLRTGDRYEQYF
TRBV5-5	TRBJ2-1	CASSLVVSSSYNEQFF
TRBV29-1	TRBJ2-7	CSVGDMLSEQYF
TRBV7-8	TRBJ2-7	CASSLAVEVLGDYSYEQYF
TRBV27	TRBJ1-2	CASSRDGQAPFYGYTF
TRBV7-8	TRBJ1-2	CASSGRDPNYGYTF
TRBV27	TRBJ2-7	CASSLSPDRVLYEQYF
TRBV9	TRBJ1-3	CASSVASHPSKGNTIYF
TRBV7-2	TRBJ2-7	CASSFFPGPYEQYF
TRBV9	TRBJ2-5	CASSGVAQETQYF
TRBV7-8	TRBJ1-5	CASSPGGAVQPQHF
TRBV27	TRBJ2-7	CASSSLTKLHEQYF
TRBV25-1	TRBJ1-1	CASRETGVSTEAFF
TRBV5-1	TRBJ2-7	CASSLGGASSYEQYF
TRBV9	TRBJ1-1	CASSTSGMRTEAFF
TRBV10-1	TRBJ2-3	CASPPLRGPSTDTQYF
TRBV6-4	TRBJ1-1	CASSEIIRDAWAEAFF
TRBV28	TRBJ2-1	CASSLFAGQDEQFF